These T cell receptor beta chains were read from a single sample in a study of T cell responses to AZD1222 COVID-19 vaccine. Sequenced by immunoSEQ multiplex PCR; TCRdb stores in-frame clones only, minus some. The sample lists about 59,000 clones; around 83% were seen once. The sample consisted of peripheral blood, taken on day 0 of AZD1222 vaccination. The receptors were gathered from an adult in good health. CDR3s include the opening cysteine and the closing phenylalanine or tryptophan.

CASSSTGGYNSPLHF,TRBV9
CSVGDRGRETQYF,TRBV29-1
CASSGAVRPYEQYF,TRBV10-2
CASSLGGQFNQPQHF,TRBV5-1
CASTSGQGNIQYF,TRBV28
CASSQDLIGIANYGYTF,TRBV4-1
CASRLRMVEPGTQYF,TRBV11-2
CASSYSAGEVGEQYF,TRBV6-2/TRBV6-3
CASSGSGGYGYTF,TRBV9
CASSEYITYNSPLHF,TRBV25-1
CASSQEPDSHFSGANVLTF,TRBV4-3
CASSQITGQGGGNQPQHF,TRBV4-1
CATPGGVGARYGYTF,TRBV6-5
CASRDRGGTDTQYF,TRBV7-2
CASNTGIRNQPQHF,TRBV19
CASSLGQALNTEAFF,TRBV7-2
CASSQEAQGRLLFF,TRBV3-1/TRBV3-2
CASSQAGALETQYF,TRBV19
CASSYRLLISGANVLTF,TRBV6-2/TRBV6-3
CASSLAGPAFF,TRBV7-8
CASSQQIREKLFF,TRBV14
CASSYSKGQLEKLFF,TRBV6-5
CASTKSGSSDTQYF,TRBV6-5
CASSLTGEIYGYTF,TRBV19
CASSLSNTGAYGYTF,TRBV19
CASSYSNRFNSPLHF,TRBV6-5
CASFSSYGNTIYF,TRBV6-5
CASNEGLNTEAFF,TRBV2
CASSEYRGRGNTIYF,TRBV25-1
CASRSQILEAFF,TRBV10-2
CSVQGADMNTEAFF,TRBV29-1
CASSRNRGRYDEQYF,TRBV18
CASSFQTGRTDTQYF,TRBV7-2
CASSLGLGGDGYTF,TRBV28
CASSLWGGNIQYF,TRBV11-2
CAGNRGGGYTF,TRBV21-1
CATSNGPVGSYTF,TRBV15
CASSFGTSVQETQYF,TRBV5-1
CAWSRLDNSPLHF,TRBV30
CASSPSSGANVLTF,TRBV19
CASTRRQGITEAFF,TRBV27
CASSAGLAGGRETQYF,TRBV5-4
CASRAGWTSGTNEQFF,TRBV19
CASSEQGGNTEAFF,TRBV2